The T cell receptor beta chain described here comes from a study of T cells in Graves' hyperthyroidism and ophthalmopathy. Findings and limits, study-wide: Model-based prediction identified ophthalmopathy a median roughly six months prior to its onset. Most thyroid clonotypes with frequency above 0.001 were detected in blood.

The CDR3 runs 11 residues. The V end lost 5 bases, the J end lost 7 bases, and 8 bases lay between the germline ends. A NOSPECS grade of at least 4, a Clinical Activity Score of at least 3 and duration under 3 months were recorded in ophthalmopathy patients. Diagnoses were made from clinical symptoms, serum measures (thyroxine and TRAb), thyroid ultrasound and orbital computed tomography. The source material, RNA transcripts, was used to amplify TCR beta CDR3 regions. Carried out on the TCR CDR3, a first-round RT-PCR used the HTBI primer set. TCRdb processed the multiplex PCR reads anew with MiXCR; each CDR3 protein has one entry. The data hold about 610,000 distinct CDR3 sequences, with roughly 15% observed a single time. This clonotype was seen ten or more times. Its antigen is not known.

The sample comprised blood. The clonotype originates from a woman between 40 and 50 years old with Graves' ophthalmopathy. This chain connects TRBV12-3 or TRBV12-4 to TRBJ2-5; no definite D call. This CDR3 reads CASSTLGTQYF. As DNA, the CDR3 is TGTGCCAGCAGTACTCTAGGGACCCAGTACTTC.